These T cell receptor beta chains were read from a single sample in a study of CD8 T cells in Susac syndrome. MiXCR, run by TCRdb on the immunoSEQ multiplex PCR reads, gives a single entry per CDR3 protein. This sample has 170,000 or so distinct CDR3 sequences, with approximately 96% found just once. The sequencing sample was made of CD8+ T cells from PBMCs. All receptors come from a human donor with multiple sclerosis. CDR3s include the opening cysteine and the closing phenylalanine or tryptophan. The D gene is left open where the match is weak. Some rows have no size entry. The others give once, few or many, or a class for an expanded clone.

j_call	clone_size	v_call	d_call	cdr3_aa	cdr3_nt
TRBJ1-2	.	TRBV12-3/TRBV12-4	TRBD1	CASSPGTGPNYGYTF	TGTGCCAGCAGTCCCGGGACAGGGCCCAACTATGGCTACACCTTC
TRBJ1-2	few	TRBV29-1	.	CSATTEDGYTF	TGCAGCGCCACGACAGAGGATGGCTACACCTTC
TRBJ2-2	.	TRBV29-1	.	CSVTLNTGELFF	TGCAGCGTTACCCTGAACACCGGGGAGCTGTTTTTT
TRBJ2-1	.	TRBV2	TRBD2	CASSELAGYSEQFF	TGTGCCAGCAGTGAACTAGCGGGGTATAGTGAGCAGTTCTTC
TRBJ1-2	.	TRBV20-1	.	CSAPAGYYGYTF	TGCAGTGCCCCGGCAGGTTACTATGGCTACACCTTC
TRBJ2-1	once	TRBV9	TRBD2	CASSVGNAGGYSYNEQFF	TGTGCCAGCAGCGTAGGGAACGCGGGAGGCTACTCCTACAATGAGCAGTTCTTC
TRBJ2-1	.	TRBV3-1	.	CASSQEGTSEQFF	TGTGCCAGCAGCCAAGAGGGGACGTCCGAGCAGTTCTTC
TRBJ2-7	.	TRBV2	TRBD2	CASRGTSGVSYEQYF	TGTGCCAGCAGGGGGACTAGCGGGGTATCCTACGAGCAGTACTTC
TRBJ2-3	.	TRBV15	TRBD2	CATSRDQRGGRNTQYF	TGTGCCACCAGCAGAGACCAACGGGGGGGCCGCAATACGCAGTATTTT
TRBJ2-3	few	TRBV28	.	CASSLVTDTQYF	TGTGCCAGCAGTTTGGTTACAGATACGCAGTATTTT
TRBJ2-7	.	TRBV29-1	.	CSVAGGESSYEQYF	TGCAGCGTTGCGGGCGGGGAAAGCTCCTACGAGCAGTACTTC
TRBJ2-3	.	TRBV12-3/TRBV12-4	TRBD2	CASSPTSGGPSTDTQYF	TGTGCCAGCAGCCCTACTAGCGGGGGGCCCAGCACAGATACGCAGTATTTT
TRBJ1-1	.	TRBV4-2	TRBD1	CASSQAKTGGTEAFF	TGTGCCAGCAGCCAGGCTAAGACAGGGGGCACTGAAGCTTTCTTT
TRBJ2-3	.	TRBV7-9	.	CASSLGPLEDTQYF	TGTGCCAGCAGCTTGGGCCCGTTGGAGGATACGCAGTATTTT
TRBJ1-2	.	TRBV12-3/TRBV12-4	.	CASSSSGSAGYYGYTF	TGTGCCAGCAGCTCCTCAGGTTCGGCAGGGTACTATGGCTACACCTTC
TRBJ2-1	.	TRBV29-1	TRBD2	CSVEGLAEALSSYNEQFF	TGCAGCGTTGAGGGACTAGCGGAGGCCTTAAGCTCCTACAATGAGCAGTTCTTC
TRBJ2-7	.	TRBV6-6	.	CANSYSNHGYEQYF	TGTGCCAACAGTTACTCGAATCATGGCTACGAGCAGTACTTC
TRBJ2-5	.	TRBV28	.	CASSKFEGLQETQYF	TGTGCCAGCAGTAAATTTGAGGGGCTTCAAGAGACCCAGTACTTC
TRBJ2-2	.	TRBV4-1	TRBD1	CASSQVPTGHTGELFF	TGCGCCAGCAGCCAAGTACCGACAGGGCACACCGGGGAGCTGTTTTTT
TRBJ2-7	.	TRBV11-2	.	CASSLEPGQPYEQYF	TGTGCCAGCAGCTTAGAGCCCGGCCAGCCCTACGAGCAGTACTTC
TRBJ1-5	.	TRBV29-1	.	CSVEDGNSWGQHF	TGCAGCGTTGAGGATGGAAATTCCTGGGGCCAGCATTTT
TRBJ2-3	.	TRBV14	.	CASSRGAGWTDTQYF	TGTGCCAGCAGCCGCGGGGCAGGGTGGACAGATACGCAGTATTTT
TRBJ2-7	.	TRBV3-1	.	CASSQGAGSYEQYF	TGTGCCAGCAGCCAAGGTGCGGGATCGTACGAGCAGTACTTC
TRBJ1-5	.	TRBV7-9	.	CASSSSLASFNQPQHF	TGTGCCAGCAGCTCGAGCTTGGCCAGTTTCAATCAGCCCCAGCATTTT
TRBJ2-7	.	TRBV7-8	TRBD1	CASSSGTGNDEQYF	TGTGCCAGCAGCTCCGGGACAGGGAATGACGAGCAGTACTTC
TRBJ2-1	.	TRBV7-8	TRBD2	CASSLASGGNEQFF	TGTGCCAGCAGCTTAGCTAGCGGGGGCAATGAGCAGTTCTTC
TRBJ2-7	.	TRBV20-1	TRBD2	CRELAANSYEQYF	TGCAGGGAGCTAGCGGCAAACTCCTACGAGCAGTACTTC
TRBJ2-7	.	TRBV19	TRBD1	CASSPRQGANEQYF	TGTGCCAGTAGTCCGAGACAGGGGGCCAACGAGCAGTACTTC
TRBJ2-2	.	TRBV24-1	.	CATSDNPGDGELFF	TGTGCCACCAGTGACAATCCAGGGGACGGGGAGCTGTTTTTT
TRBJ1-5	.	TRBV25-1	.	CASSEYGTGQPQHF	TGTGCCAGCAGTGAATACGGGACGGGTCAGCCCCAGCATTTT
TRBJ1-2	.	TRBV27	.	CASSFAPKNYGYTF	TGTGCCAGCAGTTTCGCCCCTAAAAACTATGGCTACACCTTC
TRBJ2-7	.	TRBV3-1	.	CASSQDASVYYEQYF	TGTGCCAGCAGCCAAGATGCCAGCGTTTATTACGAGCAGTACTTC
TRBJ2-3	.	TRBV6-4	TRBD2	CASSGGRTDTQYF	TGTGCCAGTTCGGGGGGGCGCACAGATACGCAGTATTTT
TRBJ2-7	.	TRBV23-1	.	CARGMNGYEQYF	TGCGCCAGGGGTATGAATGGCTACGAGCAGTACTTC
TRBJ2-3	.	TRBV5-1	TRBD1	CASSLEGQITDTQYF	TGCGCCAGCAGCTTGGAGGGACAGATCACAGATACGCAGTATTTT
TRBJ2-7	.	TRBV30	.	CAWSVPSGSYEQYF	TGTGCCTGGAGTGTACCGAGCGGCTCCTACGAGCAGTACTTC
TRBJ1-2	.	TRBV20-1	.	CSVHGEVGYTF	TGCAGTGTTCATGGAGAGGTCGGCTACACCTTC
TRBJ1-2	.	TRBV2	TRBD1	CASYYDRGYDGYTF	TGTGCCAGCTATTATGACAGGGGCTATGATGGCTACACCTTC
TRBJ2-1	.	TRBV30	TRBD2	CAWTGLAGVSEQFF	TGTGCCTGGACGGGACTAGCGGGAGTCTCGGAGCAGTTCTTC
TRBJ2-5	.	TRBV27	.	CASSILSGGSETQYF	TGTGCCAGCAGTATTCTGTCGGGGGGCTCAGAGACCCAGTACTTC
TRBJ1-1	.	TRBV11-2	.	CASSLVGGSEAFF	TGTGCCAGCAGCTTAGTTGGGGGATCTGAAGCTTTCTTT
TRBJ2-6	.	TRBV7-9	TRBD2	CASSSLREGAGANVLTF	TGTGCCAGCAGCTCACTCCGGGAGGGGGCTGGGGCCAACGTCCTGACTTTC
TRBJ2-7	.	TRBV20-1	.	CSAKEQGAEQYF	TGCAGTGCCAAGGAACAGGGAGCCGAGCAGTACTTC
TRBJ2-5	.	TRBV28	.	CASSAMRETQYF	TGTGCCAGCAGTGCCATGAGAGAGACCCAGTACTTC
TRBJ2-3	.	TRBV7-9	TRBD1	CASSQRQGLTDTQYF	TGTGCCAGCAGCCAGAGACAGGGCCTCACAGATACGCAGTATTTT